The clone carrying this T cell receptor (beta chain) was detected ten times or more. Its antigen is as yet unknown. The data originate from a study of T-cell reconstitution after alpha-beta-depleted transplantation in children. Findings of the study overall: Newly made T cells mostly supplied T-cell counts and diversity one year after transplant. Several hundred graft clones that had expanded were reportedly the source of alpha-beta T cells about two months after transplant. Several patients had high TCRbeta diversity at day 60; it came from surviving recipient T cells and thymic progenitors.

CDR3 length: 16 amino acids. Germline V gene data show CDR1 as SGHRS and CDR2 as YFSETQ. Trimming cost V 4 bases and J 2 bases; bases outside gene matches: 9. As it was prepared, the TCRbeta library received unique molecular identifiers. TCRdb recomputed calls from the PCR reads with MiXCR, one row per CDR3 protein. This sample has roughly 120,000 distinct CDR3 sequences, with around 10% found just once. The TCR sequence derives from a boy between 2 and 10 years old with acute lymphoblastic leukemia, due to receive a stem cell transplant. The chain combines TRBV5-1 with TRBJ2-3; 8 bases align to TRBD1. The starting material was PBMCs, obtained before TCRalphabeta/CD19-depleted stem cell transplant. The CDR3 sequence is CASSPWTGTSTDTQYF. The CDR3 DNA reads as TGCGCCAGCAGCCCTTGGACAGGGACCTCCACAGATACGCAGTATTTT. The entire variable domain, with the rest obtained from reference TRBV5-1 and TRBJ2-3, is as follows: KAGVTQTPRYLIKTRGQQVTLSCSPISGHRSVSWYQQTPGQGLQFLFEYFSETQRNKGNFPGRFSGRQFSNSRSEMNVSTLELGDSALYLCASSPWTGTSTDTQYFGPGTRLTVL.